These 4 T cell receptor beta chains were all obtained from the same sample, sequenced in a study of blood T cells in healthy people across ages. Sample-barcoded 5' priming and a J-beta primer mix drove a second PCR of about 7 to 11 cycles. TCRdb analysed the 5' RACE reads with MiXCR anew, one entry per CDR3 protein. The sample records fewer than 750,000 distinct CDR3 sequences, approximately 52% being singletons. Source material: blood. Receptor source: a woman aged 80 or over in good health.

This clonotype was counted only a few times. The rearrangement uses TRBV2 and TRBJ2-7; unclear D gene. The CDR3 is 14 residues long. Germline assignment: CDR1 SNHLY and CDR2 FYNNEI. Trimming cost V 4 bases and J 0 bases, with 10 bases left between them. The CDR3 sequence: CASSGAVSSYEQYF. CDR3 bases: TGTGCCAGCAGTGGGGCTGTGAGCTCCTACGAGCAGTACTTC.

This clonotype has at least ten counts. This sequence joins TRBV7-2 and TRBJ2-7, with TRBD1 matching over 7 bases. Germline V gene lookup returns CDR1 SGHTA and CDR2 FQGNSA. The length of the CDR3 is 15 residues. Trimming at V came to 4 bases and at J to 1 base, leaving 7 bases not matched to a gene. As DNA, the CDR3 is TGTGCCAGCAGCTCGACCGGGACAGTTTCCTACGAGCAGTACTTC. It is translated as CASSSTGTVSYEQYF.

In regard to this clonotype: This sequence may be a read error, since a much larger clone differs from it by one base. The V gene is TRBV20-1, the J gene TRBJ2-1, with 10 nucleotides matching TRBD2. CDR1 DFQATT and CDR2 SNEGSKA come from the germline V gene (reference sequence). The CDR3 totals 14 residues. After removal of 4 bases from V and 13 bases from J, the junction contained 13 bases not matched to a gene. Here the CDR3 DNA reads TGCAGTGCTACTAGCGGGGGCCTAGGGGAGACCCAGTTCTTC. Its protein product is CSATSGGLGETQFF.

The gene calls are TRBV7-9 and TRBJ2-3; tentative D call: TRBD1 (8 bases). The CDR3 length is 15 residues. Germline V lookup: CDR1 SEHNR, CDR2 FQNEAQ (reference sequence). Trimming stripped 2 bases from V and 5 bases from J, with 14 bases between. CDR3 sequence reads: CASSLRTGGGDTQYF. CDR3 nucleotide sequence: TGTGCCAGCAGCTTAAGAACAGGGGGGGGAGATACGCAGTATTTT.